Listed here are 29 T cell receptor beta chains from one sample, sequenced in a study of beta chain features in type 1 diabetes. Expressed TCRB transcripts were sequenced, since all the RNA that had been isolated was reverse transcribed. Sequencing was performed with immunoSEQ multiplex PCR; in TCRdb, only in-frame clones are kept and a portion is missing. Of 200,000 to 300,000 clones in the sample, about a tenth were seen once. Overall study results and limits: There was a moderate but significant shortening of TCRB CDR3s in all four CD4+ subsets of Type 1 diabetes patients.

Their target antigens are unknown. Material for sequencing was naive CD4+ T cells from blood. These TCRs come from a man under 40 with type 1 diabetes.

The CDR3 spells CASSQDVTGLGGYTF. In DNA form, the CDR3 reads TGTGCCAGCAGCCAAGATGTTACAGGGTTGGGTGGCTACACCTTC. The rearrangement links TRBV4-2 to TRBJ1-2, with TRBD1 as a possible D gene (6 bases). Trimming took 0 bases from V and 7 from J, leaving 15 bases between them. The CDR3 is made up of 15 amino acids. Per the germline V gene, CDR1 is LGHNA and CDR2 is YNFKEQ.

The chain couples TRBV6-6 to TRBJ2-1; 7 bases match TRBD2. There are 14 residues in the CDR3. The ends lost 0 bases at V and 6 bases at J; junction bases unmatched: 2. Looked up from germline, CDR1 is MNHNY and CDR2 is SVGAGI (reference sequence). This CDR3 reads CASSYSGEGNEQFF. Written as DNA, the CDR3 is TGTGCCAGCAGTTACTCTGGGGAGGGCAATGAGCAGTTCTTC.

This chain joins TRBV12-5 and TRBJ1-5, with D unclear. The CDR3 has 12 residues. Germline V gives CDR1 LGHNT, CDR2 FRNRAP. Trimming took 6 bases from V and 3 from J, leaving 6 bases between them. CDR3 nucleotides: TGTGCTAGTGGGGCAGTCAATCAGCCCCAGCATTTT. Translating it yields CASGAVNQPQHF.

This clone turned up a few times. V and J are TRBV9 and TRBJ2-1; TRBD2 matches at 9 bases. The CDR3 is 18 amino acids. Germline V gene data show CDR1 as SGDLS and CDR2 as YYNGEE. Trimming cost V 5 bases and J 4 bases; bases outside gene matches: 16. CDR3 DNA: TGTGCCAGCAGTCCCCGGGGGGCTAGCGGGGCCCCATACAATGAGCAGTTCTTC. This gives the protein CASSPRGASGAPYNEQFF.

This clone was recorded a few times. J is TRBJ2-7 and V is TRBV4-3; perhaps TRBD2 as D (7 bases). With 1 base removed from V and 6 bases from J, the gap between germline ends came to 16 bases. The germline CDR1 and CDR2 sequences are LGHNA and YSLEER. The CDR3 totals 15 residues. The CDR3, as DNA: TGCGCCAGCAGCCAAGTCAGGGGAGGGTATGGCGAGCAGTACTTC. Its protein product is CASSQVRGGYGEQYF.

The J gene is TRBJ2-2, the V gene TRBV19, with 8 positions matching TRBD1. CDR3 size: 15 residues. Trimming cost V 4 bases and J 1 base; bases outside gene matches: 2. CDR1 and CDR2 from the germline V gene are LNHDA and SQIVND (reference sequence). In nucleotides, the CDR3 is TGTGCCAGTAGTAACAGGGGGGAGAACACCGGGGAGCTGTTTTTT. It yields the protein CASSNRGENTGELFF.

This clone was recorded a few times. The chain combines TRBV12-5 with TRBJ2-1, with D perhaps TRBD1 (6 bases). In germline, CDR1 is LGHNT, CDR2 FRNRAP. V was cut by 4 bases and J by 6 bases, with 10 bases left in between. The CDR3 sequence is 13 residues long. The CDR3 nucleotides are TGTGCTAGTGGTTCCCCAGGGGCCAATGAGCAGTTCTTC. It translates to CASGSPGANEQFF. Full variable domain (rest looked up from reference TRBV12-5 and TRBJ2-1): DARVTQTPRHKVTEMGQEVTMRCQPILGHNTVFWYRQTMMQGLELLAYFRNRAPLDDSGMPKDRFSAEMPDATLATLKIQPSEPRDSAVYFCASGSPGANEQFFGPGTRLTVL.

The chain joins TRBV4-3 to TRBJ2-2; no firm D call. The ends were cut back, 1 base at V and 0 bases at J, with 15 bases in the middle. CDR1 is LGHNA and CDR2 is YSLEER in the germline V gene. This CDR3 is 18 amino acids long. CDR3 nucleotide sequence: TGCGCCAGCAGCCAAGGTTGGGTTCAGGCGACGAACACCGGGGAGCTGTTTTTT. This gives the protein CASSQGWVQATNTGELFF.

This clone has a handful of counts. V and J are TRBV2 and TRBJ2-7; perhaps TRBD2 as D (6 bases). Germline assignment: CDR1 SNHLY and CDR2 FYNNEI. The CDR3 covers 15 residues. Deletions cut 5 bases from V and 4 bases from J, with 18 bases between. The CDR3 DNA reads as TGTGCCAGCAGTACCACCGGGAGCCGGGTGTACGAGCAGTACTTC. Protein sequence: CASSTTGSRVYEQYF.

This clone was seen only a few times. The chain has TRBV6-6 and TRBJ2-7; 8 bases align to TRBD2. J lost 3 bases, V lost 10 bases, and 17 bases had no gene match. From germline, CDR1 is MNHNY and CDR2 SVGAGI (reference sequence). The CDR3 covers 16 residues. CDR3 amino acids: CATRTSQEPSFYEQYF. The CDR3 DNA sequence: TGTGCCACACGGACTAGCCAAGAGCCGAGCTTCTACGAGCAGTACTTC.

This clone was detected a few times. The CDR3 region has the DNA TGTGCCAGCAGCTCCTACACCGGGGAGCTGTTTTTT. Its protein is CASSSYTGELFF. V is TRBV7-9 and J is TRBJ2-2; D gene uncertain. This CDR3 comprises 12 residues. Per germline, CDR1 SEHNR and CDR2 FQNEAQ (reference sequence). The germline V and J ends were trimmed by 4 bases and 3 bases, with 3 bases remaining between them.

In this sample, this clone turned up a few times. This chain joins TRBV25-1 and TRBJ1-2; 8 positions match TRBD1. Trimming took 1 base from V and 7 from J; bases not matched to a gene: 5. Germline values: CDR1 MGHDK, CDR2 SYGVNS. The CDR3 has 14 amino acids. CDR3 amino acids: CASSELDRATGYTF. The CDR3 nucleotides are TGTGCCAGCAGTGAATTGGACAGGGCGACTGGCTACACCTTC.

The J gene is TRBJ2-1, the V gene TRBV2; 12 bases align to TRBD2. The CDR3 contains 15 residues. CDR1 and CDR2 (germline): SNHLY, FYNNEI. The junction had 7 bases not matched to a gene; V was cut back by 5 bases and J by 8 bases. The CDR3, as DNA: TGTGCCAGCAGTCCACTAGCGGGGGGTTCCCATGAGCAGTTCTTC. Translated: CASSPLAGGSHEQFF.

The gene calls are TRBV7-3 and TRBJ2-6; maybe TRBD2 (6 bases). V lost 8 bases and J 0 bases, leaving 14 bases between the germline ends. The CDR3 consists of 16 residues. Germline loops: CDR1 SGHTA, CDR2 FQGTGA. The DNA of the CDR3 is TGTGCCAGCGGCCAGGAGGGGACCTCTGGGGCCAACGTCCTGACTTTC. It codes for CASGQEGTSGANVLTF.

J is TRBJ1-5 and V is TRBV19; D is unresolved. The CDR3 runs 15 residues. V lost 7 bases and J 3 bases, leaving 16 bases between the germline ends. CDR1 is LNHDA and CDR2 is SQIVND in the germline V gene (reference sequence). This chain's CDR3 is CASTALGRNNQPQHF. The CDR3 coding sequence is TGTGCCAGTACTGCCTTAGGGAGGAACAATCAGCCCCAGCATTTT.

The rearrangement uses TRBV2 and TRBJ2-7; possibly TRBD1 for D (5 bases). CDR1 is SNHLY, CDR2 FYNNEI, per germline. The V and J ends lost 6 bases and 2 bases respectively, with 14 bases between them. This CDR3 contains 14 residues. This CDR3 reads CASSPREFPYEQYF. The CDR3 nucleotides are TGTGCCAGCAGCCCCAGGGAATTCCCCTACGAGCAGTACTTC.

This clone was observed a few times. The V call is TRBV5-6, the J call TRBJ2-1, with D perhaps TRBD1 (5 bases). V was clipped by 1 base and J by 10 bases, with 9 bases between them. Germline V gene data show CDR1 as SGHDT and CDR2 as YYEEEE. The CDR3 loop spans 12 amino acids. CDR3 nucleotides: TGTGCCAGCAGCTTGTCTACAGGCGAGCAGTTCTTC. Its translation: CASSLSTGEQFF.

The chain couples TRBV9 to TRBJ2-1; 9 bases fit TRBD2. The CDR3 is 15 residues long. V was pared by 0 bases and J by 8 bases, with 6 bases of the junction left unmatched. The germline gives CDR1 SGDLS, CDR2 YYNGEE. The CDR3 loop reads CASSVGASGDYEQFF. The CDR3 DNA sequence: TGTGCCAGCAGCGTAGGCGCTAGCGGGGATTATGAGCAGTTCTTC.

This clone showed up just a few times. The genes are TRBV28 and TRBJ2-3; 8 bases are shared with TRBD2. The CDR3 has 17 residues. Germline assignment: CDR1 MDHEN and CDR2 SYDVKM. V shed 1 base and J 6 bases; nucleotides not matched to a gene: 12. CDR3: CASSLSSLAEGTDTQYF. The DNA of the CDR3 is TGTGCCAGCAGTTTATCGTCACTAGCGGAGGGAACGGATACGCAGTATTTT. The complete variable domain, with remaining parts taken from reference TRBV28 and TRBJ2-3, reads DVKVTQSSRYLVKRTGEKVFLECVQDMDHENMFWYRQDPGLGLRLIYFSYDVKMKEKGDIPEGYSVSREKKERFSLILESASTNQTSMYLCASSLSSLAEGTDTQYFGPGTRLTVL.

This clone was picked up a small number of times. The CDR3 here is CASSLVGGYGYTF. DNA of the CDR3: TGTGCCAGCAGCTTAGTGGGGGGATATGGCTACACCTTC. The chain joins TRBV7-9 to TRBJ1-2; D is possibly TRBD1 (5 bases). CDR3 length: 13 residues. Trimming left V 1 base short and J 5 bases short, with 8 bases between. Germline CDR1 SEHNR, CDR2 FQNEAQ (reference sequence).

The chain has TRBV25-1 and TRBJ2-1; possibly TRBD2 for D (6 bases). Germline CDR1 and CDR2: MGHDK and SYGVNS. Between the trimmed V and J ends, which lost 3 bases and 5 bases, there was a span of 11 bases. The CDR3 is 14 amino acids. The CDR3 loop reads CASSDMGGNNEQFF. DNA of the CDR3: TGTGCCAGCAGTGATATGGGAGGTAACAATGAGCAGTTCTTC.

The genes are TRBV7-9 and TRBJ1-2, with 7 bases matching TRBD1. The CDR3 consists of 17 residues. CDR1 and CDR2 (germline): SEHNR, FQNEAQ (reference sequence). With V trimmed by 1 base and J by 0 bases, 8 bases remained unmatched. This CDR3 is CASSLEGTGASNYGYTF. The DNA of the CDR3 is TGTGCCAGCAGCTTAGAGGGAACAGGGGCCTCTAACTATGGCTACACCTTC.

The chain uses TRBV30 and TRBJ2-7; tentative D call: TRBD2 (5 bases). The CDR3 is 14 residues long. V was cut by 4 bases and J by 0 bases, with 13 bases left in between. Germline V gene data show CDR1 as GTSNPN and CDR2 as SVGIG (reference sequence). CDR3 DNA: TGTGCCTGGAAAGCGGCTCTGAGCTCCTACGAGCAGTACTTC. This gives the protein CAWKAALSSYEQYF.

The DNA of the CDR3 is TGTGCCAGCAGCCCAGAAGGGGGTTTCTATAATTCACCCCTCCACTTT. Protein: CASSPEGGFYNSPLHF. The V call is TRBV7-2, the J call TRBJ1-6; possibly TRBD1 for D (6 bases). The CDR3 extends over 16 amino acids. V was cut by 5 bases and J by 3 bases, with 14 bases left in between. In germline, CDR1 is SGHTA, CDR2 FQGNSA.

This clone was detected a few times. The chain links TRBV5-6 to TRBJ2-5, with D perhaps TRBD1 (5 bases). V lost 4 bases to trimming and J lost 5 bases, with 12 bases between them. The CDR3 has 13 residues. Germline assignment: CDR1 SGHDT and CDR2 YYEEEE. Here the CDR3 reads CASSQGPIETQYF. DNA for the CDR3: TGTGCCAGCAGCCAGGGTCCCATCGAGACCCAGTACTTC.

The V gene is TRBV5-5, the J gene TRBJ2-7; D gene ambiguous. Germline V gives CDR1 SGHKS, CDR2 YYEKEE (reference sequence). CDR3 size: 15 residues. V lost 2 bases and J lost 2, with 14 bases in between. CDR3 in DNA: TGTGCCAGCAGCTTAGGAGTACGTTCGACCTACGAGCAGTACTTC. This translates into CASSLGVRSTYEQYF.

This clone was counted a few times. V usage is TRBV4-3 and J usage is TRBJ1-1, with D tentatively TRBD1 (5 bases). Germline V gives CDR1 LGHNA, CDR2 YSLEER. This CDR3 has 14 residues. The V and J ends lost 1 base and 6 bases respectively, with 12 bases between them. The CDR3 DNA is TGCGCCAGCAGCCAAGCTTCATTGGGGCCTGAAGCTTTCTTT. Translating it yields CASSQASLGPEAFF.

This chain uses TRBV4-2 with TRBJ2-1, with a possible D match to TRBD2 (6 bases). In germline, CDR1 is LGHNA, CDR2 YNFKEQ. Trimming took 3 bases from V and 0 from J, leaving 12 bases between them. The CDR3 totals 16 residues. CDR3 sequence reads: CASSQPDYLSYNEQFF. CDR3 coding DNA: TGTGCCAGCAGCCAGCCGGACTACCTCTCCTACAATGAGCAGTTCTTC.

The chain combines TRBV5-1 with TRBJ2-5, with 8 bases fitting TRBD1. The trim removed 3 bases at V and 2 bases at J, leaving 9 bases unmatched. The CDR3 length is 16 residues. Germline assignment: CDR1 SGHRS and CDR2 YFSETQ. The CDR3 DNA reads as TGCGCCAGCAGCTCACTAGGACAGGGAGGTCAAGAGACCCAGTACTTC. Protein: CASSSLGQGGQETQYF.